Listed below are T cell receptor beta chains from one sample, sequenced in a study of T cell responses to AZD1222 COVID-19 vaccine. Here immunoSEQ multiplex PCR was the method, and the copy in TCRdb shows in-frame clones only, minus some. This sample has about 180,000 clones, with 70% to 90% found just once. Specimen: peripheral blood, collected on day 0 of AZD1222 vaccination. The receptor source for this set is an adult in good health. The CDR3 runs from the conserved cysteine through the conserved F or W. The order of the fields is D gene, clone size, J gene, V gene, CDR3 protein, CDR3 DNA. D genes are given only for firm matches. Some rows mark clone size as missing; the rest say once, few, many or name a class of expanded clone.

D: .
size: .
J: TRBJ2-7
V: TRBV29-1
CDR3: CSVEKGYEQYF
DNA: TGCAGCGTTGAGAAGGGGTACGAGCAGTACTTC

D: .
size: .
J: TRBJ2-1
V: TRBV24-1
CDR3: CATSDQDLKEQFF
DNA: TGTGCCACCAGTGACCAGGACCTAAAGGAGCAGTTCTTC

D: .
size: .
J: TRBJ1-2
V: TRBV6-5
CDR3: CASSLGELGYGYTF
DNA: TGTGCCAGCAGTCTCGGTGAATTGGGGTATGGCTACACCTTC

D: .
size: .
J: TRBJ1-5
V: TRBV12-2
CDR3: CASRLQGAGNQPQHF
DNA: TGTGCAAGTCGACTGCAGGGGGCGGGCAATCAGCCCCAGCATTTT

D: .
size: .
J: TRBJ1-5
V: TRBV27
CDR3: CASSRVGVNQPQHF
DNA: TGTGCCAGCAGCCGTGTGGGGGTCAATCAGCCCCAGCATTTT

D: .
size: .
J: TRBJ2-3
V: TRBV18
CDR3: CASSLNQGSRNTQYF
DNA: TGTGCCAGCTCATTAAATCAGGGGTCACGAAATACGCAGTATTTT

D: .
size: .
J: TRBJ2-2
V: TRBV5-1
CDR3: CASSLEVAGTNTGELFF
DNA: TGCGCCAGCAGCTTGGAAGTTGCAGGGACGAACACCGGGGAGCTGTTTTTT

D: .
size: .
J: TRBJ2-3
V: TRBV28
CDR3: CASSRGGSTDTQYF
DNA: TGTGCCAGCAGTCGTGGGGGGAGCACAGATACGCAGTATTTT

D: .
size: .
J: TRBJ1-6
V: TRBV7-9
CDR3: CASSPPGESRALHF
DNA: TGTGCCAGCAGCCCCCCGGGGGAGAGTAGGGCCCTCCACTTT

D: .
size: once
J: TRBJ2-5
V: TRBV15
CDR3: CATSPTAQETQYF
DNA: TGTGCCACCAGCCCGACGGCACAAGAGACCCAGTACTTC

D: .
size: .
J: TRBJ1-6
V: TRBV7-8
CDR3: CASYVGRSSYNSPLHF
DNA: TGTGCCAGCTACGTGGGCCGGAGCTCCTATAATTCACCCCTCCACTTT

D: .
size: .
J: TRBJ2-5
V: TRBV29-1
CDR3: CSVGNIEETQYF
DNA: TGCAGCGTAGGGAACATTGAAGAGACCCAGTACTTC

D: TRBD2
size: .
J: TRBJ2-7
V: TRBV15
CDR3: CATSRDSGGTYEQYF
DNA: TGTGCCACCAGCAGAGATAGCGGGGGAACCTACGAGCAGTACTTC

D: TRBD1
size: .
J: TRBJ1-5
V: TRBV6-1
CDR3: CASSEAFGTELRQSQHF
DNA: TGTGCCAGCAGTGAAGCTTTCGGGACAGAGTTGCGTCAGTCCCAGCATTTT

D: .
size: .
J: TRBJ1-4
V: TRBV30
CDR3: CAWSQRGQKHGKLFF
DNA: TGTGCCTGGAGTCAGAGAGGACAGAAGCACGGAAAACTGTTTTTT

D: TRBD1
size: .
J: TRBJ1-1
V: TRBV2
CDR3: CASSEFRTGNTEAFF
DNA: TGTGCCAGCAGTGAATTTAGGACAGGGAACACTGAAGCTTTCTTT

D: .
size: .
J: TRBJ1-2
V: TRBV20-1
CDR3: CSAVDSSFTF
DNA: TGCAGTGCCGTGGACAGCTCGTTCACCTTC

D: TRBD2
size: .
J: TRBJ2-7
V: TRBV5-1
CDR3: CASSTMTSGSANEQYF
DNA: TGCGCCAGCAGCACCATGACTAGCGGGAGCGCTAACGAGCAGTACTTC

D: .
size: once
J: TRBJ2-7
V: TRBV6-2/TRBV6-3
CDR3: CASSSTGVGQYF
DNA: TGTGCCAGCAGTTCCACCGGAGTTGGGCAGTACTTC

D: TRBD1
size: .
J: TRBJ1-4
V: TRBV30
CDR3: CAWRLGGQAANPTNEKLFF
DNA: TGTGCCTGGAGGCTGGGGGGACAGGCCGCGAACCCAACTAATGAAAAACTGTTTTTT

D: .
size: .
J: TRBJ2-1
V: TRBV7-8
CDR3: CASSPPWSYNEQFF
DNA: TGTGCCAGCAGCCCACCCTGGTCCTACAATGAGCAGTTCTTC

D: TRBD1
size: .
J: TRBJ1-1
V: TRBV29-1
CDR3: CSVPRGRGVPEAFF
DNA: TGCAGCGTTCCCAGGGGGCGAGGAGTACCTGAAGCTTTCTTT

D: TRBD2
size: .
J: TRBJ2-5
V: TRBV7-9
CDR3: CASSLISGGVGETQYF
DNA: TGTGCCAGCAGCTTAATTAGCGGGGGCGTGGGGGAGACCCAGTACTTC

D: .
size: .
J: TRBJ2-7
V: TRBV5-1
CDR3: CASSRDFSRDEQYF
DNA: TGCGCCAGCAGTCGGGACTTTTCTAGGGACGAGCAGTACTTC

D: TRBD1
size: .
J: TRBJ1-2
V: TRBV29-1
CDR3: CSVEGTGQGGYTF
DNA: TGCAGCGTTGAAGGGACAGGGCAGGGTGGCTACACCTTC

D: .
size: .
J: TRBJ2-1
V: TRBV5-1
CDR3: CASSYGGLNNEQFF
DNA: TGCGCCAGCAGCTATGGCGGATTAAACAATGAGCAGTTCTTC

D: .
size: .
J: TRBJ1-5
V: TRBV7-8
CDR3: CASTGTDYSNQPQHF
DNA: TGTGCCAGCACCGGCACAGATTATAGCAATCAGCCCCAGCATTTT

D: .
size: .
J: TRBJ1-1
V: TRBV10-1
CDR3: CASRQGWNTEAFF
DNA: TGCGCCAGCAGACAGGGTTGGAACACTGAAGCTTTCTTT

D: .
size: .
J: TRBJ2-2
V: TRBV3-1/TRBV3-2
CDR3: CASSRGTSGELFF
DNA: TGTGCCAGCAGCCGGGGGACATCCGGGGAGCTGTTTTTT

D: TRBD2
size: .
J: TRBJ2-3
V: TRBV5-4
CDR3: CASSLGLAGTDTQYF
DNA: TGTGCCAGCAGCTTAGGGCTAGCGGGGACAGATACGCAGTATTTT

D: .
size: .
J: TRBJ1-6
V: TRBV28
CDR3: CASSLWSGRRKSPLHF
DNA: TGTGCCAGCAGTTTATGGTCAGGGCGACGGAAATCACCCCTCCACTTT

D: TRBD1
size: .
J: TRBJ1-5
V: TRBV30
CDR3: CAWTRQGKSNQPQHF
DNA: TGTGCCTGGACCCGACAGGGAAAGAGCAATCAGCCCCAGCATTTT

D: .
size: .
J: TRBJ1-2
V: TRBV7-6
CDR3: CASSPQRGQVYGYTF
DNA: TGTGCCAGCAGCCCCCAAAGAGGGCAGGTCTATGGCTACACCTTC

D: .
size: once
J: TRBJ2-5
V: TRBV5-1
CDR3: CASRAGHGEETQYF
DNA: TGCGCCAGCAGAGCAGGACACGGGGAAGAGACCCAGTACTTC

D: .
size: .
J: TRBJ2-7
V: TRBV6-2/TRBV6-3
CDR3: CASSSPRTAYEQYF
DNA: TGTGCCAGCAGTTCACCTAGGACAGCCTACGAGCAGTACTTC

D: TRBD2
size: .
J: TRBJ2-7
V: TRBV9
CDR3: CASSVGLAGGHEQYF
DNA: TGTGCCAGCAGCGTGGGACTAGCGGGAGGCCACGAGCAGTACTTC

D: .
size: .
J: TRBJ2-2
V: TRBV6-4
CDR3: CASSAGDTGELFF
DNA: TGTGCCAGCAGTGCGGGGGACACCGGGGAGCTGTTTTTT

D: TRBD1
size: .
J: TRBJ2-2
V: TRBV13
CDR3: CASSLNWDSNTGELFF
DNA: TGTGCCAGCAGCCTAAATTGGGACAGTAACACCGGGGAGCTGTTTTTT

D: TRBD1
size: .
J: TRBJ2-5
V: TRBV7-3
CDR3: CASSRKTGTGTARIQETQYF
DNA: TGTGCCAGCAGCCGCAAAACCGGGACCGGGACAGCCCGAATCCAAGAGACCCAGTACTTC

D: TRBD1
size: once
J: TRBJ1-4
V: TRBV25-1
CDR3: CASSETGNQNEKLFF
DNA: TGTGCCAGCAGTGAGACAGGGAACCAGAATGAAAAACTGTTTTTT

D: .
size: .
J: TRBJ2-1
V: TRBV2
CDR3: CASSATGQSYNEQFF
DNA: TGTGCCAGCAGCGCAACGGGCCAATCTTACAATGAGCAGTTCTTC

D: .
size: .
J: TRBJ1-5
V: TRBV28
CDR3: CASSLSTIGNQPQHF
DNA: TGTGCCAGCAGTTTGAGCACAATCGGCAATCAGCCCCAGCATTTT

D: TRBD2
size: .
J: TRBJ2-1
V: TRBV4-3
CDR3: CASSRGLAGGPGSEQFF
DNA: TGCGCCAGCAGCCGGGGACTAGCGGGAGGGCCGGGATCTGAGCAGTTCTTC

D: .
size: .
J: TRBJ1-5
V: TRBV7-2
CDR3: CASSLEKGRQPQHF
DNA: TGTGCCAGCAGCTTAGAGAAGGGGAGGCAGCCCCAGCATTTT

D: .
size: .
J: TRBJ1-5
V: TRBV19
CDR3: CASRDSNQPQHF
DNA: TGTGCCAGTAGGGACAGTAATCAGCCCCAGCATTTT

D: .
size: few
J: TRBJ1-5
V: TRBV7-2
CDR3: CASSLGAAQNQPQHF
DNA: TGTGCCAGCAGCCTGGGCGCAGCCCAAAATCAGCCCCAGCATTTT

D: .
size: once
J: TRBJ1-2
V: TRBV2
CDR3: CASSLQGRDYGYTF
DNA: TGTGCCAGCAGTTTACAGGGTCGAGACTATGGCTACACCTTC

D: .
size: .
J: TRBJ1-2
V: TRBV7-2
CDR3: CASSLYRTSTIYGYTF
DNA: TGTGCCAGCAGCTTATACCGGACCTCAACGATCTATGGCTACACCTTC

D: .
size: .
J: TRBJ2-3
V: TRBV28
CDR3: CASSLTGRTDTQYF
DNA: TGTGCCAGCAGTTTAACGGGGAGGACAGATACGCAGTATTTT

D: TRBD1
size: .
J: TRBJ1-6
V: TRBV27
CDR3: CASSLFGQGSNSPLHF
DNA: TGTGCCAGCAGTTTATTTGGACAGGGTAGTAATTCACCCCTCCACTTT

D: .
size: .
J: TRBJ1-1
V: TRBV19
CDR3: CASSTHGMNTEAFF
DNA: TGTGCCAGTAGTACCCACGGAATGAACACTGAAGCTTTCTTT

D: .
size: .
J: TRBJ2-1
V: TRBV5-5
CDR3: CASSPGGISYNEQFF
DNA: TGTGCCAGCAGCCCTGGGGGGATCTCCTACAATGAGCAGTTCTTC

D: .
size: once
J: TRBJ1-2
V: TRBV28
CDR3: CASSSPGTKGYTF
DNA: TGTGCCAGCAGTTCACCGGGTACTAAAGGCTACACCTTC